Below, 29 T cell receptor beta chains from the same sample are listed, as sequenced in a study of persistence of HIV-infected CD4 T cells. Their antigen targets remain unknown. Cells were stimulated with overlapping HIV-1 Gag 15-mer peptides. CD40L/CD69 double-negative CD45RO-high memory CD4+ T cells were collected. Sequencing used immunoSEQ version 4 in survey mode. Data came from immunoSEQ multiplex PCR; TCRdb stores just in-frame clones and leaves some out. The data hold 35,000 to 45,000 clones, with approximately 81% observed a single time. Material: cultured CD4+ T cells from PBMCs, obtained from a patient who received antiretroviral therapy. The receptors originated from an adult with HIV. The donor label of this sample is uncertain.

V gene TRBV28 combines with J gene TRBJ2-1; perhaps TRBD1 as D (6 bases). The CDR3 sequence is 17 residues long. Germline V gives CDR1 MDHEN, CDR2 SYDVKM. Trimming removed 6 bases from V and 7 bases from J, with 25 bases in between. CDR3 amino acids: CASSLPLWEGGWNEQFF. In DNA form, the CDR3 reads TGTGCCAGCAGCCTGCCCCTTTGGGAAGGGGGATGGAATGAGCAGTTCTTC. The full variable domain, completed using reference TRBV28 and TRBJ2-1, is DVKVTQSSRYLVKRTGEKVFLECVQDMDHENMFWYRQDPGLGLRLIYFSYDVKMKEKGDIPEGYSVSREKKERFSLILESASTNQTSMYLCASSLPLWEGGWNEQFFGPGTRLTVL.

The rearrangement links TRBV19 to TRBJ2-2, with 11 nucleotides matching TRBD2. The germline V gene has CDR1 LNHDA and CDR2 SQIVND (reference sequence). V lost 6 bases, J lost 1 base, and 4 bases stayed unmatched. This CDR3 has 16 residues. The CDR3 DNA sequence: TGTGCCAGTAGCCTTACTAGCGGGGGGAACACCGGGGAGCTGTTTTTT. Its protein is CASSLTSGGNTGELFF.

The chain has TRBV30 and TRBJ1-4; TRBD1 is a possible D gene (5 bases). Trimming removed 0 bases at V and 7 bases at J, with 18 bases between. Germline V lookup: CDR1 GTSNPN, CDR2 SVGIG (reference sequence). The CDR3 is made up of 16 amino acids. The CDR3 nucleotides read TGTGCCTGGAGTGTCCCCAGGGTGTATGATGGTGAAAAACTGTTTTTT. Translation: CAWSVPRVYDGEKLFF.

The V call is TRBV9, the J call TRBJ2-1; 7 nucleotides match TRBD2. CDR3 size: 12 residues. The junction had 0 bases not matched to a gene; V was cut back by 7 bases and J by 2 bases. Germline assignment: CDR1 SGDLS and CDR2 YYNGEE. As DNA, the CDR3 is TGTGCCAGCGGGAGGGCCTACAATGAGCAGTTCTTC. It yields the protein CASGRAYNEQFF.

The gene calls are TRBV12-3 or TRBV12-4 and TRBJ1-1; 8 nucleotides agree with TRBD1. CDR3 length equals 13 residues. With 6 bases clipped from V and 1 base from J, the junction kept 1 base outside the gene matches. The CDR3: CASSGQGNTEAFF. In DNA, the CDR3 is TGTGCCAGCAGCGGACAGGGGAACACTGAAGCTTTCTTT.

This chain joins TRBV7-6 and TRBJ1-3; 7 nucleotides align to TRBD1. CDR3 length: 17 residues. Germline trimming cut 4 bases from V and 0 bases from J; bases unmatched to any gene: 9. CDR1 SGHVS and CDR2 FNYEAQ come from the germline V gene. The CDR3 sequence: CASSSKQTGSSGNTIYF. The DNA for the CDR3 is TGTGCCAGCAGCTCCAAGCAGACAGGGTCCTCTGGAAACACCATATATTTT.

The chain combines TRBV5-1 with TRBJ1-6, with TRBD1 as a possible D gene (6 bases). This CDR3 spans 16 amino acids. Deletions cut 2 bases from V and 4 bases from J, with 13 bases between. Germline values: CDR1 SGHRS, CDR2 YFSETQ. CDR3 loop: CASSFTGTPYNSPLHF. The CDR3 nucleotides are TGCGCCAGCAGCTTCACCGGGACACCGTATAATTCACCCCTCCACTTT.

V gene TRBV24-1 combines with J gene TRBJ2-2; 9 bases fit TRBD1. The CDR3 totals 16 residues. V was pared by 2 bases and J by 1 base, with 1 base of the junction left unmatched. In germline, CDR1 is KGHDR, CDR2 SFDVKD. CDR3 in DNA: TGTGCCACCAGTGATTCGGGACAGGGGAACACCGGGGAGCTGTTTTTT. Its translation: CATSDSGQGNTGELFF.

The chain has TRBV27 and TRBJ2-7; 7 bases line up with TRBD2. V was pared by 3 bases and J by 6 bases, with 8 bases of the junction left unmatched. Germline lookup yields CDR1 MNHEY and CDR2 SMNVEV (reference sequence). The CDR3 consists of 14 residues. CDR3 in DNA: TGTGCCAGCAGTTTGGGGAGGGGAGTAGGCGAGCAGTACTTC. Translation gives CASSLGRGVGEQYF.

The V gene is TRBV13, the J gene TRBJ1-1; tentative D call: TRBD1 (5 bases). The ends were cut back, 1 base at V and 0 bases at J, with 12 bases in the middle. Germline V CDR1 and CDR2: PRHDT, FYEKMQ (reference sequence). The CDR3 covers 16 residues. For the CDR3, the DNA is TGTGCCAGCAGCTTAGAGGGGTCTAGGGTGAACACTGAAGCTTTCTTT. Amino acids: CASSLEGSRVNTEAFF.

The chain is built from TRBV6-5 and TRBJ1-4; D is unclear. V shed 5 bases and J shed 4 bases, with 14 bases lying between them. CDR1 and CDR2 (germline): MNHEY, SVGAGI. This CDR3 has 15 amino acids. The CDR3 DNA is TGTGCCAGCAGTAGGAAGGTCGTCGGTAATGAAAAACTGTTTTTT. Protein: CASSRKVVGNEKLFF.

The chain recombines TRBV15 with TRBJ2-3; no reliable D call. The germline CDR1 and CDR2 sequences are LNHNV and YYDKDF (reference sequence). The CDR3 spans 16 residues. V was pared by 3 bases and J by 0 bases, with 13 bases between. DNA for the CDR3: TGTGCCACCAGCAGGGATGGGCAGATTAGCACAGATACGCAGTATTTT. Residues: CATSRDGQISTDTQYF. Full variable domain (rest looked up from reference TRBV15 and TRBJ2-3): DAMVIQNPRYQVTQFGKPVTLSCSQTLNHNVMYWYQQKSSQAPKLLFHYYDKDFNNEADTPDNFQSRRPNTSFCFLDIRSPGLGDTAMYLCATSRDGQISTDTQYFGPGTRLTVL.

The chain couples TRBV7-9 to TRBJ1-2; 8 bases agree with TRBD1. Germline V gives CDR1 SEHNR, CDR2 FQNEAQ (reference sequence). The V segment lost 5 bases and the J segment 7 bases; nucleotides outside the gene matches: 6. The CDR3 has 13 amino acids. The CDR3 region is CASSQSTGGGYTF. CDR3 coding DNA: TGTGCCAGCAGCCAGTCCACAGGGGGTGGCTACACCTTC. The full variable domain, completed using reference TRBV7-9 and TRBJ1-2, is DTGVSQNPRHKITKRGQNVTFRCDPISEHNRLYWYRQTLGQGPEFLTYFQNEAQLEKSRLLSDRFSAERPKGSFSTLEIQRTEQGDSAMYLCASSQSTGGGYTFGSGTRLTVV.

The V call is TRBV7-8, the J call TRBJ2-3; D may be TRBD1 or TRBD2 (5 bases each). The CDR3 sequence is 16 residues long. V was clipped by 4 bases and J by 6 bases, with 20 bases between them. CDR1 is SGHVS and CDR2 is FQNEAQ in the germline V gene. CDR3 nucleotides: TGTGCCAGCAGCTCCAGCATGGTGGGACCGACGGATACGCAGTATTTT. Encoded protein: CASSSSMVGPTDTQYF.

This clone was counted once. The chain is built from TRBV7-9 and TRBJ2-3; D might be TRBD1 or TRBD2, each matching 5 bases. Trimming took off 5 bases at V and 6 bases at J, with 15 bases between the two ends. Germline V gives CDR1 SEHNR, CDR2 FQNEAQ (reference sequence). The CDR3 sequence is 14 residues long. The CDR3 nucleotides are TGTGCCAGCAGCCGACAGTGGGGGACGGATACGCAGTATTTT. This sequence encodes CASSRQWGTDTQYF.

With respect to this clone: The junction shows a germline mismatch at one end, possibly a read error. The chain has TRBV6-1 and TRBJ2-4, with D maybe TRBD1 (6 bases). The germline V gene has CDR1 MNHNS and CDR2 SASEGT. The CDR3 is made up of 15 amino acids. CDR3 residues: CVSSEAGNREDIQYF. As DNA, the CDR3 is TGTGTCAGCAGTGAAGCAGGGAACAGGGAAGACATTCAGTACTTC.

This clone is a singleton in its sample. The chain couples TRBV3-1 (or the pseudogene TRBV3-2) to TRBJ2-7; TRBD1 might be the D (5 bases). The CDR3 totals 13 residues. Germline V gives CDR1 LGHDT, CDR2 YNNKEL (reference sequence). Trimming took 2 bases from V and 9 from J, leaving 14 bases between them. The CDR3 DNA reads as TGTGCCAGCAGCCAAACGGCCAAGGGGTGGCAGTACTTC. Translated: CASSQTAKGWQYF.

The chain links TRBV5-1 to TRBJ2-6; 9 bases are a match to TRBD2. This CDR3 has 18 residues. The ends lost 1 base at V and 0 bases at J; junction bases unmatched: 5. Germline lookup yields CDR1 SGHRS and CDR2 YFSETQ. The CDR3 loop is CASSLPQRGASGANVLTF. The CDR3 DNA is TGCGCCAGCAGCTTGCCCCAGCGGGGGGCCTCTGGGGCCAACGTCCTGACTTTC.

The V call is TRBV18, the J call TRBJ2-7, with 7 positions matching TRBD2. The CDR3 has 13 amino acids. Germline V gene data show CDR1 as KGHSH and CDR2 as LQKENI. The trim removed 3 bases at V and 5 bases at J, leaving 4 bases unmatched. CDR3 bases: TGTGCCAGCTCACCCGGGGGGTTTGACGAGCAGTACTTC. Protein sequence: CASSPGGFDEQYF.

The chain has TRBV19 and TRBJ1-5; D possibly corresponds to TRBD1 (6 bases). The V gene lost 10 bases and the J gene lost 4 bases, with 17 bases spanning the gap. There are 14 residues in the CDR3. Germline V gives CDR1 LNHDA, CDR2 SQIVND (reference sequence). CDR3 nucleotides: TGTGCCACCACAGGGAGGCAGAGTAATCAGCCCCAGCATTTT. This sequence encodes CATTGRQSNQPQHF.

V and J are TRBV6-4 and TRBJ2-3, with D possibly being TRBD1 (7 bases). Between the trimmed V and J ends, which lost 6 bases and 2 bases, there was a span of 15 bases. The CDR3 is made up of 15 amino acids. Germline lookup yields CDR1 MRHNA and CDR2 SNTAGT. The CDR3 loop is CASRRGPSATDTQYF. The CDR3 DNA follows: TGTGCCAGCAGGAGGGGGCCTAGCGCCACAGATACGCAGTATTTT.

This chain uses TRBV28 with TRBJ2-7, with D maybe TRBD2 (6 bases). In germline, CDR1 is MDHEN, CDR2 SYDVKM. The CDR3 sequence is 15 residues long. Trimming shortened V by 3 bases and J by 5 bases, and 17 bases separated the two germline ends. The CDR3 is CASSFFRGGGHEQYF. The CDR3 DNA is TGTGCCAGCAGTTTCTTCCGGGGAGGCGGCCACGAGCAGTACTTC.

This clone has just a few counts. The chain recombines TRBV28 with TRBJ2-2, with TRBD1 matching 8 bases. Germline V gives CDR1 MDHEN, CDR2 SYDVKM. This CDR3 spans 15 amino acids. The ends lost 4 bases at V and 5 bases at J; junction bases unmatched: 6. Written as DNA, the CDR3 is TGTGCCAGCAGTTCGACAGGGGCGGGGACCGGGGAGCTGTTTTTT. Translation gives CASSSTGAGTGELFF.

This rearrangement joins TRBV19 to TRBJ1-1; 7 nucleotides line up with TRBD1. J was trimmed by 2 bases and V by 2 bases; bases with no gene match: 2. Looked up from germline, CDR1 is LNHDA and CDR2 is SQIVND (reference sequence). The CDR3 runs to 14 residues. In DNA, the CDR3 is TGTGCCAGTAGTATAACAGGGGCCAACACTGAAGCTTTCTTT. This encodes CASSITGANTEAFF.

V is TRBV19 and J is TRBJ1-1; 11 bases match TRBD1. Germline CDR1 LNHDA, CDR2 SQIVND (reference sequence). CDR3 length equals 13 residues. V dropped 8 bases and J dropped 1; count of bases not matched to a gene: 0. The CDR3 DNA reads TGTGCCAGTGGACAGGGGGCGAACACTGAAGCTTTCTTT. Protein product: CASGQGANTEAFF. Based on the CDR3 plus reference TRBV19 and TRBJ1-1, the full variable domain is DGGITQSPKYLFRKEGQNVTLSCEQNLNHDAMYWYRQDPGQGLRLIYYSQIVNDFQKGDIAEGYSVSREKKESFPLTVTSAQKNPTAFYLCASGQGANTEAFFGQGTRLTVV.

The chain has TRBV28 and TRBJ2-1, with TRBD1 identical over 10 bases. In germline, CDR1 is MDHEN, CDR2 SYDVKM. The CDR3 contains 15 residues. The trim removed 6 bases at V and 4 bases at J, leaving 6 bases unmatched. The DNA of the CDR3 is TGTGCCAGCAGATCAGGGACAGGGGCTTACAATGAGCAGTTCTTC. Residues: CASRSGTGAYNEQFF. The whole variable domain, filled in from reference TRBV28 and TRBJ2-1, reads DVKVTQSSRYLVKRTGEKVFLECVQDMDHENMFWYRQDPGLGLRLIYFSYDVKMKEKGDIPEGYSVSREKKERFSLILESASTNQTSMYLCASRSGTGAYNEQFFGPGTRLTVL.

The chain links TRBV11-3 to TRBJ2-2, with D possibly called TRBD1 or TRBD2 (5 bases each). The CDR3 spans 15 residues. The V end lost 5 bases, the J end lost 0 bases, and 10 bases lay between the germline ends. Germline assignment: CDR1 SGHNT and CDR2 YENEEA. The CDR3 protein is CASSGTGANTGELFF. The CDR3 DNA is TGTGCCAGCAGCGGGACCGGGGCGAACACCGGGGAGCTGTTTTTT.

The chain recombines TRBV30 with TRBJ1-4; 8 bases map to TRBD1. V shed 0 bases, J shed 3 bases, and the junction held 15 bases outside the gene matches. CDR3 size: 19 residues. Per germline, CDR1 GTSNPN and CDR2 SVGIG (reference sequence). Here the CDR3 DNA reads TGTGCCTGGAGTGTACAGAGGGACAGGTGGAGGCGGTCTAATGAAAAACTGTTTTTT. Protein product: CAWSVQRDRWRRSNEKLFF. Looking up the rest from reference TRBV30 and TRBJ1-4 gives the full variable domain: SQTIHQWPATLVQPVGSPLSLECTVEGTSNPNLYWYRQAAGRGLQLLFYSVGIGQISSEVPQNLSASRPQDRQFILSSKKLLLSDSGFYLCAWSVQRDRWRRSNEKLFFGSGTQLSVL.

This chain connects TRBV24-1 to TRBJ1-2; D may be TRBD1 (6 bases). Trimming took 5 bases from V and 7 from J, leaving 13 bases between them. There are 13 residues in the CDR3. CDR1 is KGHDR, CDR2 SFDVKD, per germline. CDR3 amino acids: CATSGQGSVGYTF. The CDR3, as DNA: TGTGCCACCAGTGGCCAGGGGTCGGTTGGCTACACCTTC.